Below, 27 T cell receptor beta chains from the same sample are listed, as sequenced in a study of CD8 T cells in ankylosing spondylitis (dated by TCRdb to the late 2010s). On the study overall, not on this receptor specifically: Blood from ankylosing spondylitis patients appeared to be characterized by a TCR beta motif made up of under ten highly homologous amino acid variants.

No antigens are known for them. The library was made by 5' RACE. TCRdb names Illumina HiSeq 2500 as the instrument used. TCRdb redid the processing of the public reads, applying fastp at Q25 and MiXCR, and retained in-frame beta chains. Each entry merges the rows of one CDR3 protein and shows their most common DNA and genes. Recorded for this sample are hundreds of thousands of distinct CDR3 sequences; roughly a quarter of them occurred a single time. The ten largest clones take up 0.89% of the sample. The material sequenced was blood, either unsorted or a sorted T cell fraction (not recorded which). These receptors all come from a male donor with ankylosing spondylitis.

The chain is built from TRBV12-3 or TRBV12-4 and TRBJ1-1; unclear D gene. This CDR3 has 15 amino acids. Trimming pared 2 bases from V and 6 bases from J, leaving 16 bases between. The CDR3 nucleotides are TGTGCCAGCAGTTTAAGGCCGGTTACTGGGGCTGAAGCTTTCTTT. This codes for CASSLRPVTGAEAFF.

This rearrangement joins TRBV11-1 to TRBJ2-6; unclear D gene. Germline-derived CDR1 and CDR2 are SGHAT and FQDESV (reference sequence). Trimming shortened V by 1 base and J by 0 bases, and 19 bases separated the two germline ends. The CDR3 extends over 20 amino acids. The CDR3 region has the DNA TGTGCCAGCAGCTTAGTAGATGGTTTGTCCTTATACTCTGGGGCCAACGTCCTGACTTTC. Its translation: CASSLVDGLSLYSGANVLTF.

This chain's CDR3 is CSATTGSGQPQHF. CDR3 bases: TGCAGCGCCACGACAGGGTCGGGTCAGCCCCAGCATTTT. This chain joins TRBV29-1 and TRBJ1-5; 7 nucleotides align to TRBD1. The CDR3 covers 13 residues. Germline trimming cut 7 bases from V and 6 bases from J; bases unmatched to any gene: 9. Germline values: CDR1 SQVTM, CDR2 ANQGSEA.

The chain employs TRBV10-1 and TRBJ1-4; the D is unclear. V lost 7 bases to trimming and J lost 1 base, with 22 bases between them. The CDR3 covers 18 residues. Germline V gene lookup returns CDR1 WNHNN and CDR2 SYGVQD (reference sequence). CDR3 DNA: TGCGCCAGCACTTCCCCAGAGGACGGCACTGGAACTAATGAAAAACTGTTTTTT. This translates into CASTSPEDGTGTNEKLFF.

V usage is TRBV30 and J usage is TRBJ2-1, with 9 bases fitting TRBD1. Germline CDR1 is GTSNPN and CDR2 is SVGIG (reference sequence). CDR3 size: 11 residues. V dropped 5 bases and J dropped 9; count of bases not matched to a gene: 2. The CDR3 nucleotides read TGTGCCTGGGGGACAGGGAGTGAGCAGTTCTTC. This translates into CAWGTGSEQFF. The entire variable domain, with the rest obtained from reference TRBV30 and TRBJ2-1, is as follows: SQTIHQWPATLVQPVGSPLSLECTVEGTSNPNLYWYRQAAGRGLQLLFYSVGIGQISSEVPQNLSASRPQDRQFILSSKKLLLSDSGFYLCAWGTGSEQFFGPGTRLTVL.

This clonotype showed up just a few times. The chain uses TRBV7-2 and TRBJ2-1; D is possibly TRBD2 (6 bases). The CDR3 totals 15 residues. Germline V gene sequence: CDR1 SGHTA, CDR2 FQGNSA. V lost 5 bases and J lost 2, with 13 bases in between. For the CDR3, the DNA is TGTGCCAGCAGCGTGGGGGGTTTTACCTACAATGAGCAGTTCTTC. This codes for CASSVGGFTYNEQFF.

The CDR3 protein is CASGGGTSTDTQYF. The CDR3 DNA is TGCGCCAGCGGAGGTGGTACCAGCACAGATACGCAGTATTTT. This chain joins TRBV5-1 and TRBJ2-3, with D maybe TRBD2 (5 bases). V was clipped by 7 bases and J by 0 bases, with 12 bases between them. Germline values: CDR1 SGHRS, CDR2 YFSETQ. The CDR3 loop spans 14 amino acids. The entire variable domain, with the rest obtained from reference TRBV5-1 and TRBJ2-3, is as follows: KAGVTQTPRYLIKTRGQQVTLSCSPISGHRSVSWYQQTPGQGLQFLFEYFSETQRNKGNFPGRFSGRQFSNSRSEMNVSTLELGDSALYLCASGGGTSTDTQYFGPGTRLTVL.

The J gene is TRBJ1-1, the V gene TRBV12-3 or TRBV12-4; D not certain. This CDR3 comprises 16 residues. The ends were cut back, 5 bases at V and 0 bases at J, with 16 bases in the middle. DNA of the CDR3: TGTGCCAGCAGTCCCCATACCGGGCCCTTGAACACTGAAGCTTTCTTT. This codes for CASSPHTGPLNTEAFF.

The gene calls are TRBV7-9 and TRBJ1-2; D possibly corresponds to TRBD1 (6 bases). Trimming removed 4 bases at V and 6 bases at J, with 18 bases between. This CDR3 is 15 amino acids long. Germline lookup yields CDR1 SEHNR and CDR2 FQNEAQ (reference sequence). CDR3 sequence: CASSSKNPGGNGYTF. The CDR3 DNA follows: TGTGCCAGCAGCTCAAAAAACCCCGGGGGCAATGGCTACACCTTC. Filled out from reference TRBV7-9 and TRBJ1-2, the complete variable domain reads DTGVSQNPRHKITKRGQNVTFRCDPISEHNRLYWYRQTLGQGPEFLTYFQNEAQLEKSRLLSDRFSAERPKGSFSTLEIQRTEQGDSAMYLCASSSKNPGGNGYTFGSGTRLTVV.

The chain is built from TRBV5-1 and TRBJ2-7, with D perhaps TRBD1 (6 bases). This CDR3 has 14 amino acids. Germline values: CDR1 SGHRS, CDR2 YFSETQ. Trimming shortened V by 2 bases and J by 4 bases, and 13 bases separated the two germline ends. CDR3 region: CASSFQGMGYEQYF. The DNA of the CDR3 is TGCGCCAGCAGCTTCCAGGGGATGGGATACGAGCAGTACTTC.

The chain has TRBV20-1 and TRBJ2-1; TRBD2 matches 12 bases. Germline loops: CDR1 DFQATT, CDR2 SNEGSKA (reference sequence). CDR3 size: 16 residues. V lost 3 bases to trimming and J lost 1 base; unmatched junction nucleotides: 4. The CDR3 DNA reads TGCAGTGCTAGTCAGCTAGCGGGAGGGTCCTACAATGAGCAGTTCTTC. As protein: CSASQLAGGSYNEQFF.

This chain connects TRBV5-1 to TRBJ2-3; 8 nucleotides match TRBD2. The CDR3 is 16 amino acids. The germline V gene has CDR1 SGHRS and CDR2 YFSETQ. V trimming: 3 bases; J trimming: 4 bases; junction bases outside the gene matches: 10. The CDR3 DNA sequence: TGCGCCAGCAGCTGGAAACTAGCGGAGGGGGCAGATACGCAGTATTTT. It encodes CASSWKLAEGADTQYF. Drawing the rest from reference TRBV5-1 and TRBJ2-3, the complete variable domain is KAGVTQTPRYLIKTRGQQVTLSCSPISGHRSVSWYQQTPGQGLQFLFEYFSETQRNKGNFPGRFSGRQFSNSRSEMNVSTLELGDSALYLCASSWKLAEGADTQYFGPGTRLTVL.

The chain combines TRBV5-1 with TRBJ2-1; D call uncertain. The V end lost 0 bases, the J end lost 7 bases, and 8 bases lay between the germline ends. Germline-derived CDR1 and CDR2 are SGHRS and YFSETQ. The CDR3 consists of 13 residues. CDR3 residues: CASSLAGWNEQFF. DNA for the CDR3: TGCGCCAGCAGCTTGGCCGGGTGGAATGAGCAGTTCTTC.

The chain joins TRBV7-7 to TRBJ2-7, with D uncertain. The CDR3 extends over 14 amino acids. Germline V lookup: CDR1 SSHAT, CDR2 FNYEAQ (reference sequence). Trimming removed 1 base from V and 2 bases from J, with 9 bases in between. In nucleotides, the CDR3 is TGTGCCAGCAGCTTAGGGCCCCTCGCCTACGAGCAGTACTTC. Amino acid sequence: CASSLGPLAYEQYF.

DNA of the CDR3: TGTGCCAGCAGCGCTCAGGGTACGGGGAACACTGAAGCTTTCTTT. Translated, it gives CASSAQGTGNTEAFF. V and J are TRBV7-9 and TRBJ1-1, with D perhaps matching TRBD1 (5 bases). Germline V gene lookup returns CDR1 SEHNR and CDR2 FQNEAQ (reference sequence). The CDR3 is 15 residues long. Trimming removed 5 bases from V and 1 base from J, with 14 bases in between.

This clonotype has more than one count but fewer than ten. This rearrangement joins TRBV27 to TRBJ1-6; D call uncertain. CDR3 size: 16 residues. Germline lookup yields CDR1 MNHEY and CDR2 SMNVEV (reference sequence). Trimming cost V 1 base and J 5 bases, with 12 bases left between them. The CDR3 loop is CASSLFSTQDNSPLHF. The CDR3 DNA reads as TGTGCCAGCAGTTTATTTTCGACGCAGGATAATTCACCCCTCCACTTT.

The table lists this clonotype with a count of one. The CDR3 sequence is CASSQMAQETQYF. CDR3 nucleotides: TGTGCCAGCAGCCAAATGGCTCAAGAGACCCAGTACTTC. The chain has TRBV3-1 and TRBJ2-5; D gene ambiguous. V was shortened by 2 bases and J by 2 bases, with 6 bases between the two germline ends. Germline CDR1 LGHDT, CDR2 YNNKEL (reference sequence). CDR3 length: 13 amino acids.

This clonotype was detected only a few times. V and J are TRBV2 and TRBJ2-3; D gene unclear. The CDR3 covers 14 residues. The V and J ends lost 1 base and 2 bases respectively, with 7 bases between them. CDR1 SNHLY and CDR2 FYNNEI come from the germline V gene. The CDR3 spells CASSEDSYTDTQYF. CDR3 coding DNA: TGTGCCAGCAGTGAAGATTCCTACACAGATACGCAGTATTTT.

V and J are TRBV7-2 and TRBJ1-3; D uncertain. The CDR3 is 15 amino acids. V was shortened by 2 bases and J by 0 bases, with 8 bases between the two germline ends. The germline CDR1 and CDR2 sequences are SGHTA and FQGNSA. CDR3 residues: CASSLNQGSGNTIYF. CDR3 bases: TGTGCCAGCAGCTTAAACCAAGGCTCTGGAAACACCATATATTTT.

This chain links TRBV11-3 with TRBJ2-2, with a weak D call TRBD1 (5 bases). The CDR3 sequence is 16 residues long. Germline CDR1 reads SGHNT; CDR2 reads YENEEA. V lost 6 bases to trimming and J lost 1 base, with 15 bases between them. The chain's CDR3 is CASRPRAGKNTGELFF. CDR3 nucleotide sequence: TGTGCCAGCAGACCCAGGGCTGGTAAGAACACCGGGGAGCTGTTTTTT. Combining the CDR3 with reference TRBV11-3 and TRBJ2-2 gives the whole variable domain EAGVVQSPRYKIIEKKQPVAFWCNPISGHNTLYWYLQNLGQGPELLIRYENEEAVDDSQLPKDRFSAERLKGVDSTLKIQPAELGDSAVYLCASRPRAGKNTGELFFGEGSRLTVL.

This clonotype was observed once. The chain is built from TRBV5-1 and TRBJ2-3; D is possibly TRBD1 or TRBD2 (5 bases each). The germline V and J ends were trimmed by 0 bases and 0 bases, with 14 bases remaining between them. From germline, CDR1 is SGHRS and CDR2 YFSETQ. The CDR3 is 17 residues long. DNA of the CDR3: TGCGCCAGCAGCTTGGATTCGGGTTGGGGGAGCACAGATACGCAGTATTTT. This translates into CASSLDSGWGSTDTQYF.

This chain links TRBV4-2 with TRBJ1-1; no reliable D call. This CDR3 is 14 amino acids long. The germline CDR1 and CDR2 sequences are LGHNA and YNFKEQ. V dropped 1 base and J dropped 11 bases, with 17 bases sitting between them. This CDR3 reads CASSQGRQGRGAFF. The CDR3 DNA sequence: TGTGCCAGCAGCCAAGGTCGGCAAGGGCGTGGGGCTTTCTTT.

The chain recombines TRBV3-1 with TRBJ2-1, with unresolved D. The CDR3 is 12 amino acids. Trimming removed 1 base from V and 10 bases from J, with 8 bases in between. Germline loops: CDR1 LGHDT, CDR2 YNNKEL (reference sequence). The CDR3 nucleotides are TGTGCCAGCAGCCAAGGGGCCGTCGAGCAGTTCTTC. This gives the protein CASSQGAVEQFF.

This clonotype was detected only a few times. The chain employs TRBV5-1 and TRBJ2-1, with no clear D. The CDR3 spans 13 residues. V gave up 1 base and J gave up 8 bases, with 10 bases separating them. Germline CDR1 is SGHRS and CDR2 is YFSETQ. The CDR3: CASSLSAIHEQFF. The CDR3 bases are TGCGCCAGCAGCTTGAGCGCCATCCATGAGCAGTTCTTC.

The chain couples TRBV3-1 to TRBJ2-3; D is uncertain. The length of the CDR3 is 15 residues. Germline CDR1 LGHDT, CDR2 YNNKEL (reference sequence). Trimming stripped 0 bases from V and 6 bases from J, with 13 bases between. CDR3 nucleotides: TGTGCCAGCAGCCAAGATCCCCAACTGGTTGATACGCAGTATTTT. Translating it yields CASSQDPQLVDTQYF.

V is TRBV20-1 and J is TRBJ2-5, with TRBD2 identical over 15 bases. Germline V gene data show CDR1 as DFQATT and CDR2 as SNEGSKA (reference sequence). V shed 5 bases, J shed 2 bases, and the junction held 3 bases outside the gene matches. The CDR3 runs 15 residues. The CDR3 DNA sequence: TGCAGTGCTGTCGGACTAGCGGGAGGGCAAGAGACCCAGTACTTC. It is translated as CSAVGLAGGQETQYF.

This clonotype was detected only a few times. The gene calls are TRBV20-1 and TRBJ2-7, with 10 positions matching TRBD1. CDR3 length: 15 residues. V lost 6 bases and J lost 3; bases outside the gene matches: 11. CDR1 is DFQATT, CDR2 SNEGSKA, per germline (reference sequence). The DNA of the CDR3 is TGCAGTGCCACCTCCGGGACAGGGGCGGGCTACGAGCAGTACTTC. It codes for CSATSGTGAGYEQYF.